This TCR beta chain was captured by sequencing in a study of CD8 T cells in Susac syndrome. This clonotype was found a few times. The CDR3 is 14 amino acids. Trimming cost V 6 bases and J 3 bases; bases outside gene matches: 7. Germline CDR1 reads MNHNS; CDR2 reads SASEGT. Random hexamers primed reverse transcription of about 0.45 to 1 ug RNA. Each CDR3 protein gets one entry after TCRdb re-called the immunoSEQ multiplex PCR reads with MiXCR. The table has around 130,000 distinct CDR3 sequences, roughly 92% seen once; the top ten hold about 0.098%. The chain combines TRBV6-1 with TRBJ1-2, with TRBD1 matching 7 bases. The sample taken for sequencing was CD4+ T cells from PBMCs. The sequence was obtained from a human donor in good health. The CDR3 loop reads CASRLTGLDYGYTF. The CDR3 region has the DNA TGTGCCAGCAGGCTGACAGGGCTTGACTATGGCTACACCTTC.